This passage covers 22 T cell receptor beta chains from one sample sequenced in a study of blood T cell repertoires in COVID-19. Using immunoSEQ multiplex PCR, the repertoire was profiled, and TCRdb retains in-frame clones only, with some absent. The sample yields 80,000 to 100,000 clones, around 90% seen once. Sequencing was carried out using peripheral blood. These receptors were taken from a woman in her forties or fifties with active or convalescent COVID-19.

This CDR3 reads CASSHSSYEQYF. The CDR3 DNA follows: TGTGCCAGCAGCCATTCTAGCTACGAGCAGTACTTC. The chain has TRBV3-1 (or the pseudogene TRBV3-2) and TRBJ2-7, with D unclear. Between the trimmed V and J ends, which lost 3 bases and 3 bases, there was a span of 6 bases. Per the germline V gene, CDR1 is LGHDT and CDR2 is YNNKEL (reference sequence). CDR3 length equals 12 residues.

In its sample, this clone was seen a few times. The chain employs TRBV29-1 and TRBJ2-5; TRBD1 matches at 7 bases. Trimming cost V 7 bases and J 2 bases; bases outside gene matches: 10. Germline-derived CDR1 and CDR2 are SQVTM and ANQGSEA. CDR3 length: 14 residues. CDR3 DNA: TGCAGCGCCGATCCTGGACAGGTTCAAGAGACCCAGTACTTC. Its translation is CSADPGQVQETQYF.

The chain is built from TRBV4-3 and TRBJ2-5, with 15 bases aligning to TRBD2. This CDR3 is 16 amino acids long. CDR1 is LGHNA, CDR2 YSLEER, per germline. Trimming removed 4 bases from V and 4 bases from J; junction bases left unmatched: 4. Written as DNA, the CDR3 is TGCGCCAGCAGCCCCTCGGGACTAGCGGGGGGAGAGACCCAGTACTTC. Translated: CASSPSGLAGGETQYF.

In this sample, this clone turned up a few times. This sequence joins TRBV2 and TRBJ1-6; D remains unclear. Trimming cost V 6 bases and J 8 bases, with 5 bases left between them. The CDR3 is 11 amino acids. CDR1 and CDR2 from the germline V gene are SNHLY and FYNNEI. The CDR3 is CASSPYSPLHF. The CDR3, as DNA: TGTGCCAGCAGCCCGTATTCACCCCTCCACTTT. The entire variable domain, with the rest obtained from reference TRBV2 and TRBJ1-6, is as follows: EPEVTQTPSHQVTQMGQEVILRCVPISNHLYFYWYRQILGQKVEFLVSFYNNEISEKSEIFDDQFSVERPDGSNFTLKIRSTKLEDSAMYFCASSPYSPLHFGNGTRLTVT.

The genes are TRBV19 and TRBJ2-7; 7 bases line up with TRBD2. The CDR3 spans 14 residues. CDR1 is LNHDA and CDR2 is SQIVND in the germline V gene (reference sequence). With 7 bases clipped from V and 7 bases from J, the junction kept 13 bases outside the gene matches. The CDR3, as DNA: TGTGCCAGTAACCCCGGGGTATTCGGGAGGGAGCAGTACTTC. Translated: CASNPGVFGREQYF. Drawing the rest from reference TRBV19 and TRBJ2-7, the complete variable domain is DGGITQSPKYLFRKEGQNVTLSCEQNLNHDAMYWYRQDPGQGLRLIYYSQIVNDFQKGDIAEGYSVSREKKESFPLTVTSAQKNPTAFYLCASNPGVFGREQYFGPGTRLTVT.

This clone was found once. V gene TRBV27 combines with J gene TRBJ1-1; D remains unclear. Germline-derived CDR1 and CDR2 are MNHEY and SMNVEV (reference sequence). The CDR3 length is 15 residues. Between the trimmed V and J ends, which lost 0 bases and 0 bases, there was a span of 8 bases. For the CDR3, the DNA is TGTGCCAGCAGTTTATCGGCAGTAATGAACACTGAAGCTTTCTTT. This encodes CASSLSAVMNTEAFF.

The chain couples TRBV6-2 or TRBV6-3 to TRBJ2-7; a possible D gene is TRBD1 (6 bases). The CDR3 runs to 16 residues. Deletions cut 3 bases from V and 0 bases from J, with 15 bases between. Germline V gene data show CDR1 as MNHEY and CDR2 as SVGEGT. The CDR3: CASSYDVGQNSYEQYF. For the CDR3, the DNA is TGTGCCAGCAGTTATGACGTAGGACAGAACTCCTACGAGCAGTACTTC.

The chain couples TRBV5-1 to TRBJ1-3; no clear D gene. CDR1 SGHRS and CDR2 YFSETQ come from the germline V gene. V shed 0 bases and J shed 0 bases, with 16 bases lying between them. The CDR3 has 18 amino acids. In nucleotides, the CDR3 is TGCGCCAGCAGCTTGGAAGGGCGGGCAGGATTCTCTGGAAACACCATATATTTT. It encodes CASSLEGRAGFSGNTIYF. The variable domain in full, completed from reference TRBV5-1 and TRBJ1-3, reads KAGVTQTPRYLIKTRGQQVTLSCSPISGHRSVSWYQQTPGQGLQFLFEYFSETQRNKGNFPGRFSGRQFSNSRSEMNVSTLELGDSALYLCASSLEGRAGFSGNTIYFGEGSWLTVV.

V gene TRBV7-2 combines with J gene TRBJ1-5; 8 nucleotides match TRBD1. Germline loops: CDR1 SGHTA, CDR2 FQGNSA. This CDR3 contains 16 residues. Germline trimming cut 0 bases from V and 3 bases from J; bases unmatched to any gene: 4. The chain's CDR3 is CASSLAGTGSNQPQHF. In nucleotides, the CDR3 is TGTGCCAGCAGCTTAGCGGGGACAGGATCCAATCAGCCCCAGCATTTT. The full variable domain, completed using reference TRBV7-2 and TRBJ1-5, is GAGVSQSPSNKVTEKGKDVELRCDPISGHTALYWYRQSLGQGLEFLIYFQGNSAPDKSGLPSDRFSAERTGGSVSTLTIQRTQQEDSAVYLCASSLAGTGSNQPQHFGDGTRLSIL.

DNA of the CDR3: TGTGCCAGCAGCTTCCAATCCGGACAATCTGAAGCTTTCTTT. Its translation: CASSFQSGQSEAFF. This chain connects TRBV7-9 to TRBJ1-1; TRBD1 might be the D (5 bases). The CDR3 runs 14 residues. Germline loops: CDR1 SEHNR, CDR2 FQNEAQ (reference sequence). V was pared by 3 bases and J by 6 bases, with 14 bases between.

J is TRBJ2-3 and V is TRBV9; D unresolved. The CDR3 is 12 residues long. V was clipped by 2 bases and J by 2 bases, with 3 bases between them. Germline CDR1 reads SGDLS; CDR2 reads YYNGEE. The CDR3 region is CASSVYTDTQYF. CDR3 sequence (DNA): TGTGCCAGCAGCGTTTACACAGATACGCAGTATTTT.

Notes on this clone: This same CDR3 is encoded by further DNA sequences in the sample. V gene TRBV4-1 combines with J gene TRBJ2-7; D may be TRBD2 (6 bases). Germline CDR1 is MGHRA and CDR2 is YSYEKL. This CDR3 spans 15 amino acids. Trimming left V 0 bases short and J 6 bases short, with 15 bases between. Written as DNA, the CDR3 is TGCGCCAGCAGCCAAGATCTCAAGGCGGGATCCGAGCAGTACTTC. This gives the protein CASSQDLKAGSEQYF.

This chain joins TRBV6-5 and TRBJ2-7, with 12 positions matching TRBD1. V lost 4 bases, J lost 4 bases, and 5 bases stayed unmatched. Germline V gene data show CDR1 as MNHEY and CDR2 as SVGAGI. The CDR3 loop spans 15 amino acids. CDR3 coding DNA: TGTGCCAGCAGTTCTCCGGGACAGGGGGCTTACGAGCAGTACTTC. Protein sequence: CASSSPGQGAYEQYF.

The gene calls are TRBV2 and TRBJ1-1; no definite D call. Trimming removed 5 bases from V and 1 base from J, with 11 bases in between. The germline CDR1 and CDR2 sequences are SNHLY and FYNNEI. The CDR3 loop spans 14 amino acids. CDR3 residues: CASSPVFGNTEAFF. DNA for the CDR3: TGTGCCAGCAGTCCAGTTTTTGGGAACACTGAAGCTTTCTTT.

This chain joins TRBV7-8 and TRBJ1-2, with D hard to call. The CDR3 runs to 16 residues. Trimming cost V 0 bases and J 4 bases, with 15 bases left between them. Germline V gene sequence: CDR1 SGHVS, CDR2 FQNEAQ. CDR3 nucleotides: TGTGCCAGCAGCTTAGCGCTTCGATCGTCGGGCTATGGCTACACCTTC. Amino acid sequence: CASSLALRSSGYGYTF.

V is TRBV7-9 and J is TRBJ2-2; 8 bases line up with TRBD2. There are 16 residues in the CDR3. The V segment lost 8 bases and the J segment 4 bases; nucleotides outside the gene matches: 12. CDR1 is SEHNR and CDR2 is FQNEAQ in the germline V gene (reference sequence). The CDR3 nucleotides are TGTGCCAGCGCACTCGGGGGGGGCCGAAGCACCGGGGAGCTGTTTTTT. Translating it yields CASALGGGRSTGELFF.

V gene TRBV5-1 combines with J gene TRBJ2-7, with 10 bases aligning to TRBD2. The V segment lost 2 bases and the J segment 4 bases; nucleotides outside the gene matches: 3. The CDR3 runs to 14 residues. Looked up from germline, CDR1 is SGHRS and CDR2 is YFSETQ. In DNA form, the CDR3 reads TGCGCCAGCAGCTTTACTAGCGGGACGTACGAGCAGTACTTC. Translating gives CASSFTSGTYEQYF. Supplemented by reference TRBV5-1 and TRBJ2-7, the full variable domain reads KAGVTQTPRYLIKTRGQQVTLSCSPISGHRSVSWYQQTPGQGLQFLFEYFSETQRNKGNFPGRFSGRQFSNSRSEMNVSTLELGDSALYLCASSFTSGTYEQYFGPGTRLTVT.

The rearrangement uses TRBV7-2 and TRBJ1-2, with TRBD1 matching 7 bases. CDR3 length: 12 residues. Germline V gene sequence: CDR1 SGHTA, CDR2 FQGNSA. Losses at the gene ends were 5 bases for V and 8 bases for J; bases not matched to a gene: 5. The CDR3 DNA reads TGTGCCAGCAGCGGAAGGGGGCAGGGCTACACCTTC. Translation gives CASSGRGQGYTF.

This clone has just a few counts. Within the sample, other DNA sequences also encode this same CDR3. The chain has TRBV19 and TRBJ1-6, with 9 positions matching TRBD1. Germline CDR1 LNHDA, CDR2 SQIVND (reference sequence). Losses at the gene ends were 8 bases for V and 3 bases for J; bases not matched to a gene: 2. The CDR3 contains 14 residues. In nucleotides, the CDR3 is TGTGCCAGTTCGGGACAGGGCTATAATTCACCCCTCCACTTT. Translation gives CASSGQGYNSPLHF.

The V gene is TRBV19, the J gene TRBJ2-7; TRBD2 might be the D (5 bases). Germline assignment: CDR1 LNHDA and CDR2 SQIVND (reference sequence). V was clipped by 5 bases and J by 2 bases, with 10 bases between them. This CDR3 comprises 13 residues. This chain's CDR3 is CASSPSGAYEQYF. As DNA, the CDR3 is TGTGCCAGTAGTCCCTCCGGGGCCTACGAGCAGTACTTC.

The CDR3 region is CASSFLQDEAFF. The CDR3 nucleotides are TGTGCCAGCAGCTTTTTACAGGATGAAGCTTTCTTT. The rearrangement joins TRBV5-4 to TRBJ1-1; a weak D match, TRBD1 (5 bases). CDR3 length: 12 amino acids. Deletions cut 2 bases from V and 7 bases from J, with 9 bases between. Germline values: CDR1 SGHNT, CDR2 YYREEE (reference sequence).

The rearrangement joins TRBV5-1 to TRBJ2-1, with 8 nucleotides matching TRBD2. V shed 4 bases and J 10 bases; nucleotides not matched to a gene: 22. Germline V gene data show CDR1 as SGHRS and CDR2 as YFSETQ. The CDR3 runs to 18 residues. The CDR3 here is CASSTGPPGLANRREQFF. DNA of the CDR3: TGCGCCAGCAGCACCGGACCTCCCGGACTAGCTAATAGGAGGGAGCAGTTCTTC.